This T cell receptor beta chain is drawn from a study of graft-versus-host responses after intestinal transplantation (dated by TCRdb to the early 2020s). About the full investigation: The transplants that recipients got were multivisceral, liver-intestinal, or isolated intestinal. Anti-thymocyte globulin induction was given to all recipients, followed by maintenance tacrolimus and steroids for approximately 3 years. To identify alloreactive clones, pre-transplant mixed lymphocyte reaction products were sequenced and then compared with unstimulated pre-transplant donor and recipient T cells. Bulk TCR-beta CDR3 sequencing was used to track graft-versus-host and host-versus-graft alloreactive T cell clones in the graft, circulation and bone marrow after intestinal transplantation. Samples from three later patients were sequenced in-house on an Illumina MiSeq with MiXCR processing rather than by the commercial service. Of the 20 to 30 intestinal transplant recipients enrolled in the cohort, one of whom was a retransplant, a few patients without pretransplant specimens were excluded. A peak of at least 4% donor T cells among recipient peripheral blood mononuclear cells was the definition used for donor T cell macrochimerism.

What the work shows at the level of the full study, not this receptor alone: Early after transplant, peak levels of circulating GvH clones were associated with declines in HvG clones. GvH clones turned up in recipient bone marrow, with some appearing earlier in ileal mucosa or blood, a pattern consistent with an intestinal mucosal origin. Conclusions were limited by the relatively low number and heterogeneity of intestinal transplant patients. High GvH to HvG T cell clonal ratios were observed in the allografts of patients with donor T cell macrochimerism.

In the first month after transplant, blood samples were collected up to 4 times, and after that at least monthly when available. With respect to this clone: Its antigen specificity is not known. No base-level quality is on record; no much larger clone is a single base apart.

The CDR3 holds 12 amino acids from the cysteine to the phenylalanine. Here the CDR3 DNA is all that survives: 36 bases in frame from base 1. CDR1 and CDR2, looked up from the germline V gene (reference sequence), are LNHDA and SQIVND. The junction shows trimming of 6 bases on V and 7 bases on J, and the gene matches do not reach 2 bases of it. The library was built by means of the immunoSEQ multiplex PCR assay. For most patients, high-throughput TCR-beta CDR3 sequencing of genomic DNA was performed by Adaptive Biotechnologies. Per the original workflow: TCR sequencing data were retrieved from Adaptive's ImmunoSEQ software for some 19 patients, whereas a few other patients were processed with MiXCR and VDJtools. CDR3 nucleotide sequences shared between donor and recipient were removed because their origin could not be assigned. To be classed as alloreactive, a clone needed at least 2-fold expansion over unstimulated cells and a minimum CFSE-low frequency of 0.002% (template counts) or 0.001% (read counts). Mappable clones were those detected in sequenced pre-transplant spleen, lymph node, or MLR CFSE-low populations of the donor or recipient. The cumulative frequency of alloreactive clones was calculated as a percentage of all sequences, weighted by copy number. In TCRdb, the immuneACCESS table is reduced to in-frame sequences with V and J assigned. These tables do not hold every clone; where another copy was compared, an unresolved V gene accounts for under half, and the others remain unexplained. V and J calls and clone size come straight from that table; D and trimming were deduced from the DNA. The sample data list over 8,000 clones, and 93% of these were observed just once. The ten largest clones take up approximately 2.1% of the sample.

This receptor was identified in a human patient who received an intestinal transplant, so some T cells may come from the graft donor. The chain uses TRBV19 and TRBJ1-4, with 7 bases aligning to TRBD1. This specimen consisted of PBMCs, obtained 11 days after intestinal transplantation. The CDR3 here reads CASRAGGEKLFF. The nucleotides read TGTGCCAGTAGGGCAGGGGGTGAAAAACTGTTTTTT.